These 2 T cell receptor beta chains share one sample of origin, sequenced in a study of blood T cell repertoires in COVID-19. Method: immunoSEQ multiplex PCR; TCRdb's copy keeps in-frame clones and lacks some. The table has 130,000 to 150,000 clones, roughly 79% seen once. Material: peripheral blood. The receptor set was obtained from a human donor with acute or convalescent COVID-19. The donor label of this sample is uncertain.

This chain links TRBV6-5 with TRBJ2-5; 13 bases line up with TRBD2. Germline V gene sequence: CDR1 MNHEY, CDR2 SVGAGI. This CDR3 has 15 residues. V shed 4 bases, J shed 5 bases, and the junction held 4 bases outside the gene matches. CDR3 region: CASSSGLAGIETQYF. DNA of the CDR3: TGTGCCAGCAGTTCGGGACTAGCGGGGATTGAGACCCAGTACTTC.

V usage is TRBV3-1 (or the pseudogene TRBV3-2) and J usage is TRBJ2-1; 9 bases align to TRBD2. The CDR3 extends over 16 amino acids. The V segment lost 1 base and the J segment 7 bases; nucleotides outside the gene matches: 8. Germline assignment: CDR1 LGHDT and CDR2 YNNKEL (reference sequence). CDR3 in DNA: TGTGCCAGCAGCCAAGTAGGCGCGGGGGGGCGGAATGAGCAGTTCTTC. This encodes CASSQVGAGGRNEQFF.